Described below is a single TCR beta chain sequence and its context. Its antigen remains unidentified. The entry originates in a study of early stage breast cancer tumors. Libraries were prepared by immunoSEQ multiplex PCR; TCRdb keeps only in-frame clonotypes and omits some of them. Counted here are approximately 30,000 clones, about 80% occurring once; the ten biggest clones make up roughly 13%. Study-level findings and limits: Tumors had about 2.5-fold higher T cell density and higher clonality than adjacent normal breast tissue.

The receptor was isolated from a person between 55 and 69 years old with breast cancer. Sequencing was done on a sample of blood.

For the CDR3, the DNA is TGTGCCAGCAGCTTCACGAACTTCCGTGAGGGCTACACCTTC. Translated, it gives CASSFTNFREGYTF. The chain recombines TRBV7-2 with TRBJ1-2; D gene unclear. The CDR3 length is 14 residues. CDR1 SGHTA and CDR2 FQGNSA come from the germline V gene. Trimming stripped 3 bases from V and 8 bases from J, with 16 bases between.